The clone carrying this T cell receptor beta chain was detected only a few times. Per germline, CDR1 LNHDA and CDR2 SQIVND (reference sequence). There are 14 residues in the CDR3. Trimming shortened V by 3 bases and J by 8 bases, and 17 bases separated the two germline ends. This sample stems from a study of blood T cell repertoires in COVID-19. Study in general: Collection of acute and convalescent COVID-19 samples took place in the United States, Italy and Spain. Sample material is recorded as cDNA or gDNA derived from T cells, B-cell-depleted T cells, or PBMCs.

Authors' data handling: Amplification from reference gene primers served as the basis for estimated nucleated cell counts. The table came from immunoSEQ multiplex PCR; TCRdb's copy has only in-frame clones and leaves some out. Clone size and the V and J calls come from that table; the DNA yielded D and trimming. The profile covers more than 200,000 clones, with around 83% appearing a single time and 8.2% taken by the ten largest. This receptor was taken from a woman in her forties or fifties with acute or convalescent COVID-19. J is TRBJ2-7 and V is TRBV19; maybe TRBD2 (5 bases). The sequenced sample was peripheral blood. In DNA, the CDR3 is TGTGCCAGTAGTATCGGTAGCGAGACTGCGCAGCAGTACTTC. Translating it yields CASSIGSETAQQYF.